The 20 T cell receptor beta chains below were found in one sample sequenced in a study of Graves' ophthalmopathy and Graves' hyperthyroidism. The authors amplified TCR beta CDR3 regions, and they did so from RNA transcripts for repertoire sequencing. HTBI primers served in a first-round RT-PCR, which a second-round multiplex PCR followed. TCRdb re-analysed the multiplex PCR reads in MiXCR, keeping a single row per CDR3 protein. The repertoire holds 650,000 to 900,000 distinct CDR3 sequences, with roughly 40% as singletons. The sequenced material came from peripheral blood. Receptors were obtained from an adult man with Graves' ophthalmopathy.

V gene TRBV7-3 combines with J gene TRBJ2-2; 11 positions agree with TRBD2. CDR1 SGHTA and CDR2 FQGTGA come from the germline V gene. The CDR3 sequence is 18 residues long. Trimming took 4 bases from V and 5 from J; bases not matched to a gene: 12. CDR3: CASSSYSGGAKGTGELFF. Here the CDR3 DNA reads TGTGCCAGCAGCTCCTATAGCGGGGGGGCCAAAGGAACCGGGGAGCTGTTTTTT.

This clonotype occurred a few times. The V and J genes are TRBV15 and TRBJ2-3; 9 nucleotides match TRBD1. This CDR3 region has 16 residues. With V trimmed by 2 bases and J by 0 bases, 3 bases remained unmatched. The V gene's germline CDR1 is LNHNV and CDR2 YYDKDF (reference sequence). The CDR3 sequence: CATSRTGQGSTDTQYF. As DNA, the CDR3 is TGTGCCACCAGCAGAACGGGACAGGGAAGCACAGATACGCAGTATTTT.

This clonotype was seen ten or more times. V gene TRBV29-1 combines with J gene TRBJ1-1; no clear D gene. This CDR3 is built from 14 residues. The ends were cut back, 4 bases at V and 1 base at J, with 13 bases in the middle. Germline values: CDR1 SQVTM, CDR2 ANQGSEA. CDR3 nucleotides: TGCAGCGTTGTCCGGACGGACGGGAACACTGAAGCTTTCTTT. It translates to CSVVRTDGNTEAFF.

This clonotype was recorded only once. The gene calls are TRBV14 and TRBJ2-5; D might be TRBD2 (7 bases). Trimming cost V 1 base and J 4 bases, with 10 bases left between them. The CDR3 loop spans 14 amino acids. CDR1 is SGHDN, CDR2 FVKESK, per germline. CDR3 DNA: TGTGCCAGCAGCCAAGGGGGGGGCCCAGAGACCCAGTACTTC. As protein: CASSQGGGPETQYF.

This clonotype was found many times. CDR3 protein: CAISGHRDTRESSYNEQFF. The CDR3 coding sequence is TGTGCCATCAGTGGACACCGGGACACCAGAGAAAGCTCCTACAATGAGCAGTTCTTC. V gene TRBV10-3 combines with J gene TRBJ2-1; maybe TRBD1 (6 bases). CDR1 is ENHRY, CDR2 SYGVKD, per germline. V was cut by 4 bases and J by 0 bases, with 22 bases left in between. The length of the CDR3 is 19 residues.

This clonotype was observed many times. The genes are TRBV5-8 and TRBJ1-5; D is perhaps TRBD1 (6 bases). The CDR3 consists of 14 residues. Trimming shortened V by 4 bases and J by 5 bases, and 13 bases separated the two germline ends. Germline CDR1 is SGHTS and CDR2 is YDEGEE. The CDR3 spells CASSTYYRDQPQHF. In DNA form, the CDR3 reads TGTGCCAGCAGCACGTACTACAGGGATCAGCCCCAGCATTTT.

This clonotype was recorded at least ten times. The rearrangement links TRBV2 to TRBJ2-5; D perhaps matches TRBD2 (6 bases). The germline CDR1 and CDR2 sequences are SNHLY and FYNNEI. The CDR3 covers 13 residues. Trimming removed 8 bases from V and 4 bases from J, with 14 bases in between. CDR3 in DNA: TGTGCCAGCGGGGGGTTTAGCGCAGAGACCCAGTACTTC. Protein: CASGGFSAETQYF. The complete variable domain, with remaining parts taken from reference TRBV2 and TRBJ2-5, reads EPEVTQTPSHQVTQMGQEVILRCVPISNHLYFYWYRQILGQKVEFLVSFYNNEISEKSEIFDDQFSVERPDGSNFTLKIRSTKLEDSAMYFCASGGFSAETQYFGPGTRLLVL.

This clonotype turned up a few times. The J gene is TRBJ1-1, the V gene TRBV6-4; no firm D call. V lost 0 bases to trimming and J lost 3 bases, with 5 bases between them. The V gene's germline CDR1 is MRHNA and CDR2 SNTAGT. This CDR3 is 13 amino acids long. CDR3 nucleotides: TGTGCCAGCAGTGACTCGATCGACACTGAAGCTTTCTTT. Amino acid sequence: CASSDSIDTEAFF.

This clonotype has a handful of counts. The chain is built from TRBV14 and TRBJ1-2; D gene unclear. The CDR3 totals 13 residues. V lost 6 bases and J 1 base, leaving 9 bases between the germline ends. CDR1 and CDR2 (germline): SGHDN, FVKESK. CDR3 in amino acids: CASSDALNYGYTF. The CDR3 DNA sequence: TGTGCCAGCAGTGATGCCCTTAACTATGGCTACACCTTC.

The chain uses TRBV10-3 and TRBJ2-6; D not resolved. The V end was cut by 5 bases, the J end by 0 bases, with 11 bases between. The CDR3 runs 16 residues. CDR1 is ENHRY, CDR2 SYGVKD, per germline. The CDR3 nucleotides are TGTGCCATCAGTTACTCGTTCAACTCTGGGGCCAACGTCCTGACTTTC. It codes for CAISYSFNSGANVLTF.

This clonotype showed up just a few times. V and J are TRBV20-1 and TRBJ2-7; 14 positions agree with TRBD2. Losses at the gene ends were 6 bases for V and 4 bases for J; bases not matched to a gene: 11. Germline loops: CDR1 DFQATT, CDR2 SNEGSKA (reference sequence). The length of the CDR3 is 16 residues. CDR3 in DNA: TGCAGTGCCAGGGCCAGACTAGCGGGAGGGCTGTACGAGCAGTACTTC. Its protein product is CSARARLAGGLYEQYF.

This clonotype showed up just a few times. The chain combines TRBV12-3 or TRBV12-4 with TRBJ1-5; no reliable D call. The V end was cut by 3 bases, the J end by 0 bases, with 9 bases between. The CDR3 length is 15 residues. The CDR3 nucleotides are TGTGCCAGCAGTTTGGAAGGAGTTAGCAATCAGCCCCAGCATTTT. Its protein product is CASSLEGVSNQPQHF.

This clonotype was seen a few times. A junction end diverges from the germline sequence, so it may reflect a read error. This chain links TRBV7-9 with TRBJ2-5; perhaps TRBD2 as D (5 bases). The CDR3 has 14 residues. Germline V CDR1 and CDR2: SEHNR, FQNEAQ (reference sequence). CDR3 residues: CASSQELGSGAQYF. The CDR3 DNA follows: TGCGCCAGCAGCCAAGAGTTGGGGTCCGGGGCCCAGTACTTC. Full variable domain (missing parts from reference TRBV7-9 and TRBJ2-5): DTGVSQNPRHKITKRGQNVTFRCDPISEHNRLYWYRQTLGQGPEFLTYFQNEAQLEKSRLLSDRFSAERPKGSFSTLEIQRTEQGDSAMYLCASSQELGSGAQYFGPGTRLLVL.

This clonotype has ten or more counts. The chain couples TRBV19 to TRBJ1-6, with a weak D call TRBD1 (5 bases). This CDR3 spans 15 amino acids. From germline, CDR1 is LNHDA and CDR2 SQIVND (reference sequence). The V end lost 3 bases, the J end lost 8 bases, and 14 bases lay between the germline ends. The CDR3 loop reads CASSISTGLHSPLHF. CDR3 sequence (DNA): TGTGCCAGTAGTATTTCTACAGGTCTTCATTCACCCCTCCACTTT.

The chain uses TRBV7-3 and TRBJ2-5; TRBD2 aligns across 10 bases. This CDR3 contains 16 residues. The germline V gene encodes CDR1 SGHTA and CDR2 FQGTGA. V was clipped by 5 bases and J by 6 bases; unmatched bases: 12. CDR3 sequence (DNA): TGTGCCAGCAGCGTTGAAAAAGCGGGAGGGCCAAAGACCCAGTACTTC. It specifies CASSVEKAGGPKTQYF.

Remarks on this clonotype: An end of the junction does not agree with germline; a read error may underlie this. The chain employs TRBV7-9 and TRBJ2-2; 7 nucleotides line up with TRBD1. Germline CDR1 reads SEHNR; CDR2 reads FQNEAQ (reference sequence). The CDR3 has 16 amino acids. In nucleotides, the CDR3 is TGCGCCAGCAGCCAATCGCACAGGGGTAACACCGGGGAGCTGTTTTTT. It encodes CASSQSHRGNTGELFF.

The genes are TRBV29-1 and TRBJ1-1; perhaps TRBD1 as D (6 bases). Germline CDR1 reads SQVTM; CDR2 reads ANQGSEA. V lost 5 bases and J 6 bases, leaving 19 bases between the germline ends. The CDR3 has 14 amino acids. CDR3 nucleotide sequence: TGCAGCGTTAAGTCTATGGCAGGGGCCCCTGAAGCTTTCTTT. As protein: CSVKSMAGAPEAFF.

The rearrangement joins TRBV20-1 to TRBJ1-5, with a weak D call TRBD1 (5 bases). The ends were cut back, 4 bases at V and 1 base at J, with 14 bases in the middle. This CDR3 is built from 15 residues. Germline CDR1 is DFQATT and CDR2 is SNEGSKA (reference sequence). CDR3 sequence (DNA): TGCAGTGCTACCCCCGAAGGGGCCAGCAATCAGCCCCAGCATTTT. Encoded protein: CSATPEGASNQPQHF.

The V gene is TRBV15, the J gene TRBJ2-5; tentative D call: TRBD2 (6 bases). The germline CDR1 and CDR2 sequences are LNHNV and YYDKDF (reference sequence). The germline V and J ends were trimmed by 3 bases and 1 base, with 15 bases remaining between them. This CDR3 region has 16 residues. CDR3 amino acids: CATSSVRGRLQETQYF. Written as DNA, the CDR3 is TGTGCCACCAGCAGCGTTCGGGGGAGGCTCCAAGAGACCCAGTACTTC.

This clonotype has a count of ten or more. This CDR3 is CSAKAGTGGETQYF. The CDR3 nucleotides read TGCAGTGCCAAGGCCGGGACAGGGGGGGAGACCCAGTACTTC. This chain links TRBV20-1 with TRBJ2-5; 11 bases fit TRBD1. Per germline, CDR1 DFQATT and CDR2 SNEGSKA (reference sequence). Trimming at V came to 6 bases and at J to 5 bases, leaving 8 bases not matched to a gene. This CDR3 is built from 14 residues.